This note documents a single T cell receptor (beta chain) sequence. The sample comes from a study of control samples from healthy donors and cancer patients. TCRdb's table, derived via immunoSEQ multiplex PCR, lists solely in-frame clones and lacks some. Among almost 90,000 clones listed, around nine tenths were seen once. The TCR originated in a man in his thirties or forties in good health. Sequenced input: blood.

In DNA, the CDR3 is TGTGCCAGCACCCGTCAAGTGTATGACATTCAGTACTTC. This encodes CASTRQVYDIQYF. V usage is TRBV2 and J usage is TRBJ2-4; no reliable D call. Germline CDR1 SNHLY, CDR2 FYNNEI. Trimming left V 7 bases short and J 8 bases short, with 15 bases between. The CDR3 is 13 amino acids. Using reference TRBV2 and TRBJ2-4 for the parts outside the CDR3, the full variable domain is EPEVTQTPSHQVTQMGQEVILRCVPISNHLYFYWYRQILGQKVEFLVSFYNNEISEKSEIFDDQFSVERPDGSNFTLKIRSTKLEDSAMYFCASTRQVYDIQYFGAGTRLSVL.